This T cell receptor beta chain was sequenced in a study of response to subunit inactivated influenza vaccine. TCRdb re-derived calls from the RT-PCR reads in MiXCR, one entry per CDR3 protein. The sample includes about 780,000 distinct CDR3 sequences, about a fifth of them seen just once. Study-level points and caveats: The authors put forward the suggestion that each seasonal influenza vaccination may bring in only a limited number of new T cells.

This clonotype came up a few times. The antigen is undetermined. Germline V CDR1 and CDR2: SGHRS, YFSETQ. The CDR3 runs 14 residues. V was pared by 0 bases and J by 2 bases, with 9 bases between. The source was PBMCs from blood, collected 4 to 6 days after vaccination. This receptor was taken from a man aged 50-59 years who received an inactivated influenza vaccine. The chain links TRBV5-1 to TRBJ2-7; no firm D call. The CDR3 sequence: CASSLVPEAYEQYF. The CDR3 nucleotides read TGCGCCAGCAGCTTGGTCCCAGAAGCCTACGAGCAGTACTTC.